This T cell receptor beta chain was identified in a study of CD8 T cells in ankylosing spondylitis. Overall study findings and caveats: Reportedly, matched ankylosing spondylitis synovial fluid was significantly enriched for disease-linked clones. Seemingly distinctive of ankylosing spondylitis blood was a TCR beta motif formed by eight highly homologous variants.

A note on this clonotype: The antigen is not known.

TCRdb redid the calling of the 5' RACE reads with MiXCR, one entry per CDR3 protein. The sample lists 350,000 to 550,000 distinct CDR3 sequences; roughly a quarter were seen once. The CDR3 covers 16 residues. V lost 8 bases and J lost 3; bases outside the gene matches: 13. Germline V CDR1 and CDR2: MNHNS, SASEGT. This TCR came from a male donor with ankylosing spondylitis. V gene TRBV6-1 combines with J gene TRBJ2-4; 7 nucleotides match TRBD1. The source material was blood, either unsorted or a sorted T cell fraction (not recorded which). The chain's CDR3 is CASQQGSAFFKNIQYF. CDR3 nucleotides: TGTGCCAGCCAACAGGGGAGTGCTTTCTTCAAAAACATTCAGTACTTC.